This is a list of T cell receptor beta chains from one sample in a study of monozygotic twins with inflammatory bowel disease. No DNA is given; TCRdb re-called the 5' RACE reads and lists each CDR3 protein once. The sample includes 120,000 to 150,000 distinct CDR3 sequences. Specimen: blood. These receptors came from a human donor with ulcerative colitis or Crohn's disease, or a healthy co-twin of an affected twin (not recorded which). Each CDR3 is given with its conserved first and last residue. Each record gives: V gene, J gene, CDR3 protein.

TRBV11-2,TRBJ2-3,CASSLAGADTQYF
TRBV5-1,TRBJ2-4,CASSLVTATVQYF
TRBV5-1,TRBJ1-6,CASSLTDRRDSPLHF
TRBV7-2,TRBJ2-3,CASSRYSGGATDTQYF
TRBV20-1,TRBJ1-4,CSATRNNEKLFF
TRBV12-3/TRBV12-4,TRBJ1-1,CASSSRVPEAFF
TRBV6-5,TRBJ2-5,CASSYSAGGAETQYF
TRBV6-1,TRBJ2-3,CASSPGTRPRDTQYF
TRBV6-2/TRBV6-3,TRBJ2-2,CASSYSGGPPENTGELFF
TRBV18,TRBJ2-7,CASSAGQGSEQYF
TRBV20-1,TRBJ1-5,CSAPDRVSNQPQHF
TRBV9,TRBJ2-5,CASSVGGLQETQYF
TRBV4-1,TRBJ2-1,CASSQGGGLDNEQFF
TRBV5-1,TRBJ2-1,CASSLGGNSYNEQFF
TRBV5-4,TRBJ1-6,CASSSTGAAGSPLHF
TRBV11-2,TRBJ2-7,CASSSGQGADEQYF
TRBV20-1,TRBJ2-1,CSAPLAGDYNEQFF
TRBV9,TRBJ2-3,CASSVATSGGLITDTQYF
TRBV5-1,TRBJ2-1,CASSLRLAGGTNEQFF
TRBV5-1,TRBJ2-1,CASSFPREEYYRPFGSNEQFF
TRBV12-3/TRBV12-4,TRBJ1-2,CASSPGQGAKTF
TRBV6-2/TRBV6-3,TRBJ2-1,CASSYGRGAVRGEQFF
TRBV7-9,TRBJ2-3,CASSVGGGTDTQYF
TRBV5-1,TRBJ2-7,CASSFGTGEGGEQYF
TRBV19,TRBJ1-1,CASSIKVSGTEAFF
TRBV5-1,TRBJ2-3,CASSLGPGSDTQYF
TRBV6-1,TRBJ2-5,CASSAALEETQYF
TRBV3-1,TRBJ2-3,CASSQASGSTDTQYF
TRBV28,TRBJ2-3,CASSSLRSPPDTQYF
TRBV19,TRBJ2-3,CASSIDRGTGTDTQYF
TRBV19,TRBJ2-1,CASSIQGQSYNEQFF
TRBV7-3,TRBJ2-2,CASSYQGSTGTGELFF
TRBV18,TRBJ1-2,CASSPGESYGYTF
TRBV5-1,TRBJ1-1,CASRKDLGGPEAFF
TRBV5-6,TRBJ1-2,CASGDRGSLNYGYTF
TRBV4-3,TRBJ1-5,CASSQDLRTLGGYSNQPQHF
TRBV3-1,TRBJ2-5,CASSPLKDQETQYF
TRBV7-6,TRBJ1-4,CASSATREKLFF
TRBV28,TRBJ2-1,CASSSGGQNEQFF
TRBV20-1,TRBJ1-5,CSARPLTGGRNQPQHF
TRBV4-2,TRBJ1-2,CASSQERHYGYTF